Listed below are T cell receptor beta chains from one sample, sequenced in a study of T cell repertoires in cytomegalovirus infection. In TCRdb, the reads were re-called with MiXCR into one record per CDR3 protein. The sample records more than 350,000 distinct CDR3 sequences, approximately 32% being singletons. The sample comprised PBMCs. The receptors were gathered from a human donor in good health (CMV status not recorded). Some clones in this sample may be carry-over from other donors' samples. Each CDR3 is given with its conserved first and last residue. D genes are given only for firm matches. Where a row states a size, it is once, few, many or the class of an expanded clone; other rows omit it.

cdr3_aa: CASSLGQSSGELFF; cdr3_nt: TGCGCCAGCAGCTTGGGGCAGTCCTCCGGGGAGCTGTTTTTT; clone_size: few; d_call: .; v_call: TRBV5-1; j_call: TRBJ2-2
cdr3_aa: CASSLEPSSYNEQFF; cdr3_nt: TGCGCCAGCAGCCTAGAGCCGAGCTCCTACAATGAGCAGTTCTTC; clone_size: .; d_call: .; v_call: TRBV4-1; j_call: TRBJ2-1
cdr3_aa: CASSYDVGNTEAFF; cdr3_nt: TGTGCCAGCAGTTACGACGTAGGGAACACTGAAGCTTTCTTT; clone_size: .; d_call: .; v_call: TRBV6-6; j_call: TRBJ1-1
cdr3_aa: CASSRTSGDYNEQFF; cdr3_nt: TGTGCCAGCAGCCGTACTAGCGGGGACTACAATGAGCAGTTCTTC; clone_size: .; d_call: TRBD2; v_call: TRBV28; j_call: TRBJ2-1
cdr3_aa: CASSPGTRIYGYTF; cdr3_nt: TGCGCCAGCAGCCCCGGGACACGGATCTATGGCTACACCTTC; clone_size: once; d_call: .; v_call: TRBV5-1; j_call: TRBJ1-2
cdr3_aa: CASSLEIGVSYEQYF; cdr3_nt: TGTGCCAGCAGCTTAGAAATTGGAGTATCCTACGAGCAGTACTTC; clone_size: .; d_call: .; v_call: TRBV7-6; j_call: TRBJ2-7
cdr3_aa: CATSTADNEQFF; cdr3_nt: TGTGCCACCAGCACAGCAGACAATGAGCAGTTCTTC; clone_size: many; d_call: .; v_call: TRBV10-3; j_call: TRBJ2-1
cdr3_aa: CASSPRSTGELFF; cdr3_nt: TGTGCCAGCAGTCCGAGATCTACCGGGGAGCTGTTTTTT; clone_size: .; d_call: .; v_call: TRBV28; j_call: TRBJ2-2
cdr3_aa: CATSRGGGDEQYF; cdr3_nt: TGTGCCACCAGCAGAGGAGGGGGGGACGAGCAGTACTTC; clone_size: .; d_call: .; v_call: TRBV15; j_call: TRBJ2-7
cdr3_aa: CASSIRSWTSGGRNTGELFF; cdr3_nt: TGTGCCAGCAGCATACGATCTTGGACTAGCGGGGGCCGGAACACCGGGGAGCTGTTTTTT; clone_size: many; d_call: TRBD2; v_call: TRBV7-2; j_call: TRBJ2-2
cdr3_aa: CASSPLGQGATYEQYF; cdr3_nt: TGTGCCAGCAGCCCCTTAGGACAGGGGGCAACCTACGAGCAGTACTTC; clone_size: .; d_call: TRBD1; v_call: TRBV13; j_call: TRBJ2-7
cdr3_aa: CASSSSLGGGRQSAYNEQFF; cdr3_nt: TGTGCCAGCAGCTCCTCCCTTGGAGGTGGGAGGCAAAGCGCCTACAATGAGCAGTTCTTC; clone_size: .; d_call: .; v_call: TRBV7-4; j_call: TRBJ2-1
cdr3_aa: CASTEPTDTQYF; cdr3_nt: TGTGCCAGCACCGAACCCACAGATACGCAGTATTTT; clone_size: .; d_call: .; v_call: TRBV7-9; j_call: TRBJ2-3
cdr3_aa: CASSYRVLAGEETQYF; cdr3_nt: TGTGCCAGCAGTTATCGGGTTCTAGCGGGGGAAGAGACCCAGTACTTC; clone_size: few; d_call: TRBD2; v_call: TRBV6-6; j_call: TRBJ2-5
cdr3_aa: CASSPLDRGRTEAFF; cdr3_nt: TGCGCCAGCAGTCCTCTCGACAGGGGACGCACTGAAGCTTTCTTT; clone_size: few; d_call: TRBD1; v_call: TRBV23-1; j_call: TRBJ1-1
cdr3_aa: CASSYLAGFSGLNPYEQYF; cdr3_nt: TGTGCCAGCAGCTACTTGGCAGGGTTCAGCGGCTTGAATCCCTACGAGCAGTACTTC; clone_size: few; d_call: .; v_call: TRBV5-6; j_call: TRBJ2-7
cdr3_aa: CAISRGQLKETQYF; cdr3_nt: TGTGCCATCAGTAGGGGGCAGTTAAAGGAGACCCAGTACTTC; clone_size: .; d_call: TRBD1; v_call: TRBV10-3; j_call: TRBJ2-5
cdr3_aa: CSVGASGAQETQYF; cdr3_nt: TGCAGTGTTGGGGCTAGCGGGGCGCAAGAGACCCAGTACTTC; clone_size: .; d_call: TRBD2; v_call: TRBV20-1; j_call: TRBJ2-5
cdr3_aa: CASRWDRGVNSPLHF; cdr3_nt: TGTGCCAGCAGATGGGACAGGGGAGTTAATTCACCCCTCCACTTT; clone_size: .; d_call: TRBD1; v_call: TRBV5-4; j_call: TRBJ1-6
cdr3_aa: CSTGSGAPFPEQYF; cdr3_nt: TGCAGTACGGGTAGCGGAGCACCTTTTCCCGAGCAGTACTTC; clone_size: .; d_call: .; v_call: TRBV20-1; j_call: TRBJ2-7
cdr3_aa: CASSLGTAYGYTF; cdr3_nt: TGTGCCAGCAGTCTTGGGACTGCCTATGGCTACACCTTC; clone_size: few; d_call: .; v_call: TRBV7-6; j_call: TRBJ1-2
cdr3_aa: CASSQVRGTEAFF; cdr3_nt: TGTGCCAGTAGTCAGGTCAGGGGAACTGAAGCTTTCTTT; clone_size: many; d_call: .; v_call: TRBV19; j_call: TRBJ1-1
cdr3_aa: CASSQGRGNQPQHF; cdr3_nt: TGTGCCAGCAGCCAGGGGAGGGGCAATCAGCCCCAGCATTTT; clone_size: .; d_call: .; v_call: TRBV7-2; j_call: TRBJ1-5
cdr3_aa: CASSLADRIHTEAFF; cdr3_nt: TGTGCCAGCAGCTTGGCGGACAGGATACACACTGAAGCTTTCTTT; clone_size: .; d_call: TRBD1; v_call: TRBV5-4; j_call: TRBJ1-1
cdr3_aa: CASSLVQGGKLFF; cdr3_nt: TGTGCCAGCAGCTTAGTCCAGGGAGGAAAACTGTTTTTT; clone_size: many; d_call: .; v_call: TRBV7-2; j_call: TRBJ1-4
cdr3_aa: CASSQDPNHFGEQYF; cdr3_nt: TGCGCCAGCAGCCAAGATCCAAACCATTTCGGCGAGCAGTACTTC; clone_size: .; d_call: .; v_call: TRBV4-1; j_call: TRBJ2-7
cdr3_aa: CASSFGTQKETQYF; cdr3_nt: TGTGCCAGCAGCTTTGGGACCCAAAAAGAGACCCAGTACTTC; clone_size: few; d_call: .; v_call: TRBV11-2; j_call: TRBJ2-5
cdr3_aa: CASSFNREPKVANHF; cdr3_nt: TGTGCCAGCAGCTTTAACAGGGAGCCCAAAGTGGCCAATCATTTT; clone_size: .; d_call: .; v_call: TRBV7-8; j_call: TRBJ1-5
cdr3_aa: CASSRQGGLTEAFF; cdr3_nt: TGTGCCAGCAGTCGACAGGGTGGATTGACTGAAGCTTTCTTT; clone_size: .; d_call: TRBD1; v_call: TRBV12-3/TRBV12-4; j_call: TRBJ1-1
cdr3_aa: CASSHPGQTYEQYF; cdr3_nt: TGTGCCAGCAGCCATCCGGGACAGACCTACGAGCAGTACTTC; clone_size: few; d_call: TRBD1; v_call: TRBV14; j_call: TRBJ2-7
cdr3_aa: CASPTSGGVNEQFF; cdr3_nt: TGTGCCAGCCCCACTAGCGGGGGGGTTAATGAGCAGTTCTTC; clone_size: .; d_call: TRBD2; v_call: TRBV2; j_call: TRBJ2-1
cdr3_aa: CASSSSGRTNRPQHF; cdr3_nt: TGTGCCAGCAGTTCCTCAGGGCGTACTAATCGGCCCCAGCATTTT; clone_size: few; d_call: .; v_call: TRBV6-2/TRBV6-3; j_call: TRBJ1-5
cdr3_aa: CASSPRGGSSYEQYF; cdr3_nt: TGTGCCAGCAGCCCCCGGGGGGGGAGTTCCTACGAGCAGTACTTC; clone_size: many; d_call: TRBD2; v_call: TRBV7-8; j_call: TRBJ2-7
cdr3_aa: CASSALQGPIIYEQYF; cdr3_nt: TGTGCCAGCAGCGCCCTTCAAGGCCCGATTATTTACGAGCAGTACTTC; clone_size: .; d_call: .; v_call: TRBV6-2/TRBV6-3; j_call: TRBJ2-7
cdr3_aa: CASRLMTPAGEQFF; cdr3_nt: TGTGCCAGCAGACTAATGACCCCCGCGGGTGAGCAGTTCTTC; clone_size: .; d_call: .; v_call: TRBV7-9; j_call: TRBJ2-1
cdr3_aa: CASSLGVNHSPLHF; cdr3_nt: TGTGCCAGCAGCTTAGGGGTCAATCATTCACCCCTCCACTTT; clone_size: .; d_call: .; v_call: TRBV7-2; j_call: TRBJ1-6
cdr3_aa: CASSHRQSFEQYF; cdr3_nt: TGTGCCAGCAGTCATCGACAGTCCTTCGAGCAGTACTTC; clone_size: .; d_call: .; v_call: TRBV7-2; j_call: TRBJ2-7
cdr3_aa: CASSIVSGGRNEQYF; cdr3_nt: TGTGCCAGTAGTATCGTAAGCGGGGGGAGAAACGAGCAGTACTTC; clone_size: .; d_call: TRBD2; v_call: TRBV19; j_call: TRBJ2-7
cdr3_aa: CASSLDPGQGNTEAFF; cdr3_nt: TGTGCCAGCAGCTTAGATCCGGGACAGGGGAACACTGAAGCTTTCTTT; clone_size: .; d_call: TRBD1; v_call: TRBV11-3; j_call: TRBJ1-1
cdr3_aa: CASSLNSRRGANNEQFF; cdr3_nt: TGTGCCAGCAGCTTAAATTCCCGGAGGGGGGCTAACAATGAGCAGTTCTTC; clone_size: few; d_call: .; v_call: TRBV7-3; j_call: TRBJ2-1
cdr3_aa: CAIGWQGANTIYF; cdr3_nt: TGTGCCATCGGATGGCAGGGGGCAAACACCATATATTTT; clone_size: few; d_call: TRBD1; v_call: TRBV10-3; j_call: TRBJ1-3
cdr3_aa: CAIRQGHEQYF; cdr3_nt: TGTGCCATCCGGCAGGGGCACGAGCAGTACTTC; clone_size: many; d_call: .; v_call: TRBV27; j_call: TRBJ2-7
cdr3_aa: CATSSGANVLTF; cdr3_nt: TGTGCCACCAGCTCTGGGGCCAACGTCCTGACTTTC; clone_size: few; d_call: .; v_call: TRBV24-1; j_call: TRBJ2-6
cdr3_aa: CASSSSGSTQYF; cdr3_nt: TGTGCCAGTAGTAGCTCAGGGAGTACCCAGTACTTC; clone_size: .; d_call: .; v_call: TRBV19; j_call: TRBJ2-5
cdr3_aa: CASSLFTGGYEQYF; cdr3_nt: TGTGCCAGCAGTTTATTTACAGGGGGCTACGAGCAGTACTTC; clone_size: .; d_call: TRBD1; v_call: TRBV28; j_call: TRBJ2-7
cdr3_aa: CASSPTRRQANYGYTF; cdr3_nt: TGTGCCAGCAGCCCCACACGTCGACAAGCTAACTATGGCTACACCTTC; clone_size: many; d_call: .; v_call: TRBV7-8; j_call: TRBJ1-2